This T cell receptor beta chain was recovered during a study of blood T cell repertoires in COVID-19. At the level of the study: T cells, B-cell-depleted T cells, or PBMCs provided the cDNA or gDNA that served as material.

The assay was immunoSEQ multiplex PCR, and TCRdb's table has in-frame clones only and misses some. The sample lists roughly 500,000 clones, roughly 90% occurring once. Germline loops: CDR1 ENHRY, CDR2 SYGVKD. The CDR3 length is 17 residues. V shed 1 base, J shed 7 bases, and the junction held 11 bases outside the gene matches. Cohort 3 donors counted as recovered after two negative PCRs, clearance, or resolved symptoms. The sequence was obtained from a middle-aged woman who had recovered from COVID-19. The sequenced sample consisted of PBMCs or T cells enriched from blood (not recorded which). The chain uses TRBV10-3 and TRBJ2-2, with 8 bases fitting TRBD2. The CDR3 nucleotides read TGTGCCATCAGTGAGTTAGGCGGGAGGAGTCCCGGCGGGGAGCTGTTTTTT. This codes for CAISELGGRSPGGELFF.